What follows is one T cell receptor (beta chain) and its context. Its recognized antigen is unknown. Base qualities are not provided; no much larger clone lies one nucleotide away. Library preparation was by the immunoSEQ multiplex PCR assay. A mixture of 60 forward primers for TCR Vbeta segments and 13 reverse primers for TCR Jbeta segments was used in the multiplex PCR. A multiplex PCR assay on genomic DNA amplified the CDR3 region of rearranged TCR beta genes. On the Illumina HiSeq System, the amplified TCR beta libraries were sequenced as 87-base-pair reads. The study's own analysis went as follows. In a later analysis, tens of millions of unique TCR beta chains were counted across the roughly 700 repertoires, and about 10 million of these chains were shared by at least two donors. A nearest-neighbor algorithm error-corrected the raw reads and collapsed the reads into unique sequences, merging closely related sequences to remove PCR and sequencing errors. Alignment of CDR3 sequences to IMGT reference sequences was used to assign V, D and J gene segments. For a sequence to be retained, a match of at least six nucleotides to both a V gene segment and a J gene segment was required. Rearrangements were classified as productive when the CDR3 lacked stop codons and remained in frame with V and J, and all other rearrangements were classified as non-productive. CDR3 was defined according to IMGT convention as the region running from the second conserved V-encoded cysteine to the conserved J-encoded phenylalanine. The earlier analysis of 500 to 750 of the donors excluded any sequence lacking an unambiguous match to a single V gene segment. An earlier analysis of a few hundred of the donors called V segments functional above 56.7% productive rearrangements and segregating when the between-donor standard deviation exceeded 5%. To diagnose cytomegalovirus status from the catalog of TCR beta chain sequences, a statistical classification framework was built. In a later analysis, TCR nucleotide sequences were compared against IMGT/GENE-DB human TR gene sequences so that V and J genes could be assigned. A later analysis assigned CDR3 sequences and most-parsimonious VDJ recombination scenarios with the TCRdist pipeline. In a later analysis, every TCR beta chain was defined by the combination of its CDR3 amino acid sequence and its V-gene family, and reads without a unique V-gene family were dropped. A later analysis removed several hundred highly shared, low-generation-probability nucleotide sequences to deal with suspected cross-contamination and a sequencing artifact. In a later analysis, a clonal expansion index was calculated for each public chain from normalized within-repertoire ranks of inferred template counts. In a later analysis, generation probabilities were computed with a VDJ recombination model fitted to out-of-frame rearrangements, and the resulting probabilities were checked against IGoR. Hypergeometric tests were used in a later analysis to score TCR-TCR, TCR-HLA and TCR-CMV co-occurrence, with a repertoire-size bias correction applied to the TCR pairs. A later analysis estimated false discovery rates by permuting HLA or CMV assignments 20 times. A later analysis grouped co-occurring TCRs with DBSCAN, adding TCRdist sequence similarity when clustering within HLA-allele-positive subsets. Repertoires with fewer than 30,000 or more than 120,000 public chains, plus five repertoires with anomalous nucleotide sharing, were excluded from co-occurrence clustering. Held by TCRdb, this immuneACCESS table contains in-frame sequences only and omits some clones. Under half of the omission traces to an unresolved V gene where checked; the cause of the rest is unknown. Clone size and V and J calls were adopted from that table, with D and trimming inferred from the DNA. This sample lists about 130,000 clones; approximately 81% were detected once. Less than 0.75% of the sample comes from the top ten.

These data belong to a study of cytomegalovirus exposure and HLA in healthy donors (dated by TCRdb to the late 2010s). For context, the study as a whole: An earlier analysis of 587 of the donors reported 276 Gb of sequence data and around 110 million unique TCR beta sequences obtained from about 179 million T cells. An early release covering 550 to 700 HLA-typed donors comprised 250 to 350 gigabases of sequencing data and approximately 80 million unique TCR sequences. Of the 350 to 450 genotyped donors, approximately 82% fell in the genetic ancestry cluster associated with self-reported Caucasian donors. The study was designed to test whether signatures of past pathogen exposure could be identified by cataloging public T cell receptors. Using immunosequencing, the study profiled T cell repertoires from 500 to 800 subjects and related those repertoires to cytomegalovirus serostatus. In addition to the first cohort of 666 subjects, a separate validation cohort of about 120 different subjects was used. To predict cytomegalovirus infection status, the study combined high-throughput TCR immunosequencing, statistical association of individual TCRs with disease status, and machine learning. A later analysis re-analyzed previously published TCR beta repertoires from approximately 670 donors and added high-resolution HLA genotyping to study TCR occurrence patterns. In the later analysis, no new phenotypic data were used to find candidate immune exposures; instead, reliance was placed on TCR beta sequences and their occurrence across donors. An earlier analysis of 587 of the donors used high-throughput TCR beta sequencing to judge whether each TCR beta V gene segment behaved as functional or pseudogenic. Donor age, sex, ethnicity and CMV serostatus were collected together with the repertoire data. A later genetic analysis took genome-wide SNP genotypes for about 65% of the roughly 670 donors and used that subset as a discovery cohort. All discovery cohort repertoires had been generated using a single sequencing platform. HLA typing covered class I and class II loci at four-digit resolution. Typing coverage varied by locus: roughly 620-630 donors for A, B, C, DRB1 and DQB1; around 560 for DQA1; approximately 610 for DPA1; roughly 450 for DPB1. Four or five DR-DQ haplotypes were handled as single units for association and clustering because linkage in the cohort was strong. Among a few hundred genotyped donors of the cohort, an average of around 240,000 unique TCR beta nucleotide sequences were sequenced per donor, around 20% of them non-productive. Overall study results and their limits: The classifier was reported to diagnose cytomegalovirus status with high specificity and sensitivity in both the original cohort and the validation cohort. Compared with the 666-donor mean, donors in an Asian-associated ancestry cluster had fewer N-insertions in productive TCRs, according to a later genetic analysis. In a later analysis, most CMV-associated TCR beta chains were found to appear HLA-restricted, with HLA associations seemingly driven largely by CMV exposure. Across donors, most TCR sequences were observed very rarely, whereas some public TCRs were present in many individuals. According to a later analysis, TCR association rates differed among HLA loci, with DRB1 alleles showing the most associated TCRs and HLA-C alleles showing the fewest. A cluster of highly shared sequence variants was judged likely to be a technical artifact of the sequencing pipeline. At a false discovery rate of 0.05, a later analysis linked fewer than 20,000 TCR beta sequences to specific HLA alleles. Linkage disequilibrium might explain the correlated functional status among segregating V segments, but an unknown experimental factor could not be excluded. Sequencing depth was assumed to be roughly uniform across donors in the presence/absence analyses, though that assumption may not hold. In a later genetic analysis, a missense DCLRE1C variant was associated with V-gene and J-gene trimming of TCR beta chains, and the association was replicated in an independent cohort. The authors suggested that the approach could potentially be extended to other disease states and immunological phenotypes. A further reported finding was that TCR beta sequences accurately predicted the HLA-A and HLA-B alleles for most subjects in the first cohort. Because some donors lacked HLA typing at each locus, the association tests relied only on the typed subset. Some IMGT-functional V segments, including TRBV6-2 and TRBV6-3, could not be distinguished by the 87-base-pair reads and were therefore excluded. In this cohort, only TCR beta chains were sequenced, and detectable features were limited by the absence of alpha or paired-chain data. In an earlier analysis of 500 to 650 of the donors, most TCR beta V segments appeared in productive rearrangements about 90% or about 30% of the time, broadly matching IMGT annotations. In a later analysis, HLA-associated TCR beta chains were found to be more clonally expanded and to have lower generation probabilities than equally common non-associated chains. CMV serostatus was the only immune exposure information available for the cohort. Because counts were too low, more than 15 rarely observed V segments, including chromosome 9 orphons, were left out of the earlier analysis of some 600 of the donors. When HLA alleles, especially DR and DQ, strongly co-occurred, TCR associations were difficult to assign to individual alleles. In the study, some 160 TCR beta chains were listed as associated with cytomegalovirus. In vitro tests confirmed that a few of the cytomegalovirus-associated TCR beta chains recognize cytomegalovirus antigens. A later analysis reported that several top co-occurrence clusters appeared linked to parvovirus B19, influenza, CMV and Epstein-Barr virus.

The cohort was made up of 666 healthy bone marrow donors. All cohort members were sampled while nominally healthy, although unrecorded immune exposures were likely present. The donor tested CMV seronegative, placing the donor among the 350 to 400 seronegative members of the cohort. Each donor provided a peripheral blood sample, and peripheral blood mononuclear cells were used for TCR beta sequencing. The Qiagen DNeasy Blood Extraction Kit was used to extract genomic DNA from the blood cell samples. As encoded in the germline V gene (reference sequence), CDR1 is LNHNV while CDR2 is YYDKDF. Trimming takes 7 bases from V and 8 bases from J, and the germline ends sit 20 bases apart. There are 15 amino acids in the CDR3, from cysteine to phenylalanine inclusive. Of the read, only the CDR3 DNA is kept; its 45 bases are in frame from base 1.

This sequence uses TRBV15 and TRBJ1-4; the D gene lacks a confident call. The sequenced sample was PBMCs. This clonotype originated in a man in his late teens or twenties in good health and CMV-seronegative. Read as DNA, the sequence is TGTGCCACCACCCGCGGTTCCGTCGGTGGCGAAAAACTGTTTTTT. The encoded protein is CATTRGSVGGEKLFF.